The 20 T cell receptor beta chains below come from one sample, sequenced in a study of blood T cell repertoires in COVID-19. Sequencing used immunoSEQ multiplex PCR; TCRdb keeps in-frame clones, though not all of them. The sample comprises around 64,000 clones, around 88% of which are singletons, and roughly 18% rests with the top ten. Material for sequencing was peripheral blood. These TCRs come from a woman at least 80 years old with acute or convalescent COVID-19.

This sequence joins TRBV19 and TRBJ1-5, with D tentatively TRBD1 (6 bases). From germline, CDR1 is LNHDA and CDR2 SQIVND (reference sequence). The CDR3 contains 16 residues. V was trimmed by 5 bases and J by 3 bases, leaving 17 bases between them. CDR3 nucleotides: TGTGCCAGTAGTTCCCGCCCCGGACAGACCAATCAGCCCCAGCATTTT. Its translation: CASSSRPGQTNQPQHF.

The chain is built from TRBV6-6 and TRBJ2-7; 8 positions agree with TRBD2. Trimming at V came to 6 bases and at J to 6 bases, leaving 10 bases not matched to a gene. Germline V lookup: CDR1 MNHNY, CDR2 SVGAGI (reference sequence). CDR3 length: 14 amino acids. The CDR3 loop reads CASRESGSRGEQYF. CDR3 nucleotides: TGTGCCAGCAGGGAAAGCGGGAGCAGGGGCGAGCAGTACTTC.

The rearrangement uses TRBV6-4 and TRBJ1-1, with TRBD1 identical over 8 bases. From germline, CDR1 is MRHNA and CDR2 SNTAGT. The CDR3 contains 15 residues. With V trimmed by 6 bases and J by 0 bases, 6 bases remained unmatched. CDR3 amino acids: CASREQGALNTEAFF. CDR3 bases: TGTGCCAGCAGAGAGCAGGGGGCGTTGAACACTGAAGCTTTCTTT.

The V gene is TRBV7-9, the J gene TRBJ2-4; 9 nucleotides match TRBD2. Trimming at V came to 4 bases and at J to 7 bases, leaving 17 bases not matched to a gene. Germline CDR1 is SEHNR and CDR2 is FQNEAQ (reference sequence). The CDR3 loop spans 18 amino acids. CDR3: CASSSPRGSGGQDNIQYF. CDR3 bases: TGTGCCAGCAGCTCACCCCGGGGTAGCGGGGGCCAGGATAACATTCAGTACTTC.

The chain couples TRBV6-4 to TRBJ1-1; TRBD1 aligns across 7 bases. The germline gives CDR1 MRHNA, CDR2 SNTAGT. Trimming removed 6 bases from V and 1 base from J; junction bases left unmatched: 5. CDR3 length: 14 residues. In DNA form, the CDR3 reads TGTGCCAGCAGAAGAGACAGGGAGAACACTGAAGCTTTCTTT. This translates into CASRRDRENTEAFF.

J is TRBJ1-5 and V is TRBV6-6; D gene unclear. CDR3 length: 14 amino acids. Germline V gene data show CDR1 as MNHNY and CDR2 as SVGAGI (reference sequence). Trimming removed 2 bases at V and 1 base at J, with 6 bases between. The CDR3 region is CASSYLVSNQPQHF. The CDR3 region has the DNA TGTGCCAGCAGTTACCTAGTAAGCAATCAGCCCCAGCATTTT.

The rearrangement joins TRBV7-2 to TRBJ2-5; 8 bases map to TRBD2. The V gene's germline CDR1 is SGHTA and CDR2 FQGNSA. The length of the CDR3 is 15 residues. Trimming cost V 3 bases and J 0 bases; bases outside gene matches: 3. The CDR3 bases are TGTGCCAGCAGCTTTAGCGGGACCTACCAAGAGACCCAGTACTTC. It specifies CASSFSGTYQETQYF.

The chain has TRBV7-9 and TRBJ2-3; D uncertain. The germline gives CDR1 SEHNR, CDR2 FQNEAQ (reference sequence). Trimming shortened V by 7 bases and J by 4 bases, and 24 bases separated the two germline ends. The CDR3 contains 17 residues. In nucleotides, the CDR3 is TGTGCCAGCACCCAAATGATAGCCCCTGGCGCCGCAGATACGCAGTATTTT. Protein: CASTQMIAPGAADTQYF.

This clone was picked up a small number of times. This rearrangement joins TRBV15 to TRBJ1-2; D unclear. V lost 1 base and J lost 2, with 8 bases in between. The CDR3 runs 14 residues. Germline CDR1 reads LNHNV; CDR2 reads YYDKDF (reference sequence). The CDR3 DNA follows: TGTGCCACCAGCAGAGTGCAGGAAAACTATGGCTACACCTTC. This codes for CATSRVQENYGYTF.

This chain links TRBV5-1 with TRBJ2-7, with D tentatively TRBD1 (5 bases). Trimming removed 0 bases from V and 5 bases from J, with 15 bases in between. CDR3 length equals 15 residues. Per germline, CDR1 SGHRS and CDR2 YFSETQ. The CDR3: CASSLGPGIGDEQYF. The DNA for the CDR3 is TGCGCCAGCAGCTTGGGGCCAGGGATTGGCGACGAGCAGTACTTC.

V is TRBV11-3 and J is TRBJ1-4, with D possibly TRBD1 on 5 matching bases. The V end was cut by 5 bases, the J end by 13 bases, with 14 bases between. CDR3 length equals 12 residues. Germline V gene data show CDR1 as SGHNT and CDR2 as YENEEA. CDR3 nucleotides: TGTGCCAGCAGCCCCCCGGATAGGGGACTGTTTTTT. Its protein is CASSPPDRGLFF.

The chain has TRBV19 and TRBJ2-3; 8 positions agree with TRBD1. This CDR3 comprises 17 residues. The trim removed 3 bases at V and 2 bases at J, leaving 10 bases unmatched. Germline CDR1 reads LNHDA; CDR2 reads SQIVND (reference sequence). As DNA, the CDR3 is TGTGCCAGTAGTATGCTTCCCGGACAGGGATTCACAGATACGCAGTATTTT. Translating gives CASSMLPGQGFTDTQYF.

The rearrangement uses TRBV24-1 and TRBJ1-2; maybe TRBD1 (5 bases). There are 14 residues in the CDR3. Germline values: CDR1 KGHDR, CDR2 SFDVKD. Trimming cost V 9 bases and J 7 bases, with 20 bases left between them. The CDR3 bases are TGTGCCACCCGATCCTCTAGCGGGGGGAGTGGCTACACCTTC. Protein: CATRSSSGGSGYTF.

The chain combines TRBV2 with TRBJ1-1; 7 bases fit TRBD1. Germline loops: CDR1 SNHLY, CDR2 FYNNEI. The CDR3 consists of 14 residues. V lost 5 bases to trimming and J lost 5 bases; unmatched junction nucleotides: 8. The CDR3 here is CASSLFLQGTEAFF. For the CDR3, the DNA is TGTGCCAGCAGTCTATTTTTACAGGGGACTGAAGCTTTCTTT.

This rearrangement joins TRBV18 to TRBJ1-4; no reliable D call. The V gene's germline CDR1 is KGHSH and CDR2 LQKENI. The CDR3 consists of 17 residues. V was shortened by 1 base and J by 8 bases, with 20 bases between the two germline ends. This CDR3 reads CASSPRLQRTSSEKLFF. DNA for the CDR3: TGTGCCAGCTCACCACGGCTTCAGCGGACTAGCAGCGAAAAACTGTTTTTT.

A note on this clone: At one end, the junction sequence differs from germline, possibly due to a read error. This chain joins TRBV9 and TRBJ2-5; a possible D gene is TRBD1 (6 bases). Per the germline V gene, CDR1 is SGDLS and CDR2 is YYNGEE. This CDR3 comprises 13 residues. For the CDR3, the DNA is TGTGCCGGCAGCGTACAGGGTCAAGAGACCCAGTACTTC. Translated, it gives CAGSVQGQETQYF.

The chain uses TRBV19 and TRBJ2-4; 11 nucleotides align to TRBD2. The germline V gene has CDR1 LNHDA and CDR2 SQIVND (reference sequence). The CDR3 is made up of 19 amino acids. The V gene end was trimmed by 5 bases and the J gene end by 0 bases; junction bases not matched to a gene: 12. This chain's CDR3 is CASSAHGTSGKKAKNIQYF. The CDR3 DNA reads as TGTGCCAGTAGTGCCCACGGGACTAGCGGAAAAAAAGCCAAAAACATTCAGTACTTC.

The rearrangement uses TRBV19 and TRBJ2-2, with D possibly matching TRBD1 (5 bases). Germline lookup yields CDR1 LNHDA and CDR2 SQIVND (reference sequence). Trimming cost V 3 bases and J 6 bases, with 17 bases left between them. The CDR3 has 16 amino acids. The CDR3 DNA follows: TGTGCCAGTAGTATTCGTTTCTCCAGGGTTCCCGGGGAGCTGTTTTTT. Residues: CASSIRFSRVPGELFF.

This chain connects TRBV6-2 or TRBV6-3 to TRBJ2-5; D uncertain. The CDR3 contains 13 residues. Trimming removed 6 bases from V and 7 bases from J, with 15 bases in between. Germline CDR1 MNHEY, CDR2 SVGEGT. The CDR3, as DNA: TGTGCCAGCAGCGAATCGCGGCCGGGGACCCAGTACTTC. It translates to CASSESRPGTQYF.

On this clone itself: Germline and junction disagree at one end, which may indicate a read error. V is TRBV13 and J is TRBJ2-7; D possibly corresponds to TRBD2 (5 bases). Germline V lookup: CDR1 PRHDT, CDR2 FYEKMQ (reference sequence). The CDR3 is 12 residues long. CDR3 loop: CASCFRGYEQYF. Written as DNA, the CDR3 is TGTGCCAGCTGCTTCCGGGGCTACGAGCAGTACTTC. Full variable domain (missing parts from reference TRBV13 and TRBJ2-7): AAGVIQSPRHLIKEKRETATLKCYPIPRHDTVYWYQQGPGQDPQFLISFYEKMQSDKGSIPDRFSAQQFSDYHSELNMSSLELGDSALYFCASCFRGYEQYFGPGTRLTVT.